The 3 T cell receptor beta chains below were found in one sample sequenced in a study of blood T cell repertoires in COVID-19. Data came from immunoSEQ multiplex PCR; TCRdb stores just in-frame clones and leaves some out. The table lists about 180,000 clones, about four fifths of them singletons. Sequencing input: peripheral blood. These receptors came from a woman aged 70-85 years with COVID-19, enrolled during active disease.

This clone was found once. The chain joins TRBV12-1 to TRBJ1-1; the table names TRBD1, a call not compared with the DNA. TRBV12-1 is a pseudogene locus. This CDR3 has 17 amino acids. The CDR3 nucleotides are TGTGCCAGCAGCTTCCGACAGGGGCCCTCCATGAACACTGAAGCTTTCTTT. Translating gives CASSFRQGPSMNTEAFF.

V and J are TRBV5-1 and TRBJ1-5, with D unclear. This CDR3 spans 13 amino acids. Trimming took off 0 bases at V and 5 bases at J, with 6 bases between the two ends. The V gene's germline CDR1 is SGHRS and CDR2 YFSETQ. The CDR3 loop reads CASSLDGYQPQHF. For the CDR3, the DNA is TGCGCCAGCAGCTTGGACGGTTATCAGCCCCAGCATTTT.

CDR3 in amino acids: CASSWGAGGTGELFF. The CDR3 DNA reads as TGTGCCAGCAGCTGGGGGGCAGGGGGCACCGGGGAGCTGTTTTTT. V is TRBV6-2 or TRBV6-3 and J is TRBJ2-2; possibly TRBD1 for D (7 bases). Germline CDR1 MNHEY, CDR2 SVGEGT. V dropped 6 bases and J dropped 4 bases, with 15 bases sitting between them. The CDR3 loop spans 15 amino acids.